The clone carrying this T cell receptor (beta chain) was counted between two and nine times. Using unique molecular identifiers, the investigators prepared the TCRbeta library. TCRdb re-derived calls from the PCR reads in MiXCR, one entry per CDR3 protein. The sample lists fewer than 450,000 distinct CDR3 sequences, around 15% seen once, with roughly 40% in the top ten. The sample originates from a study of T-cell reconstitution after alpha-beta-depleted transplantation in children. Trimming removed 6 bases from V and 5 bases from J, with 26 bases in between. Germline V lookup: CDR1 DFQATT, CDR2 SNEGSKA (reference sequence). The CDR3 length is 16 residues.

The chain carries TRBV20-1 and TRBJ2-7; perhaps D is TRBD1 or TRBD2 (5 bases each). The receptor comes from a male patient aged 2 to 9 who had a stem cell transplant for acute lymphoblastic leukemia, so the T cells may come from the graft donor. This material consisted of PBMCs, mostly from graft donor cells, taken 360 days after TCRalphabeta/CD19-depleted stem cell transplant. In DNA form, the CDR3 reads TGCAGTGCCACCGGGACGCCGGTAGTCTACGGCCACGAGCAGTACTTC. Translation gives CSATGTPVVYGHEQYF.